This T cell receptor beta chain was observed in a study of blood T cell repertoires in COVID-19. This clone was found once. As processed by the authors: Reference gene primers were amplified, and this amplification served to estimate nucleated cell counts. Produced via immunoSEQ multiplex PCR; TCRdb's table is partial and in-frame only. V and J calls and clone size follow that table, whereas D and trimming were derived from the DNA. The sample gives roughly 76,000 clones, about nine tenths of which show up once; approximately 10% is in the top ten. CDR1 SGHVS and CDR2 FQNEAQ come from the germline V gene. V dropped 3 bases and J dropped 2 bases, with 14 bases sitting between them. This CDR3 is built from 15 residues.

Specimen: peripheral blood. The TCR originated in a woman younger than 30 with acute or convalescent COVID-19. The V and J genes are TRBV7-8 and TRBJ2-7; D is perhaps TRBD2 (6 bases). CDR3 loop: CASSFLTGGTYEQYF. The CDR3 region has the DNA TGTGCCAGCAGCTTCCTTACCGGGGGAACCTACGAGCAGTACTTC. The whole variable domain, filled in from reference TRBV7-8 and TRBJ2-7, reads GAGVSQSPRYKVAKRGQDVALRCDPISGHVSLFWYQQALGQGPEFLTYFQNEAQLDKSGLPSDRFFAERPEGSVSTLKIQRTQQEDSAVYLCASSFLTGGTYEQYFGPGTRLTVT.